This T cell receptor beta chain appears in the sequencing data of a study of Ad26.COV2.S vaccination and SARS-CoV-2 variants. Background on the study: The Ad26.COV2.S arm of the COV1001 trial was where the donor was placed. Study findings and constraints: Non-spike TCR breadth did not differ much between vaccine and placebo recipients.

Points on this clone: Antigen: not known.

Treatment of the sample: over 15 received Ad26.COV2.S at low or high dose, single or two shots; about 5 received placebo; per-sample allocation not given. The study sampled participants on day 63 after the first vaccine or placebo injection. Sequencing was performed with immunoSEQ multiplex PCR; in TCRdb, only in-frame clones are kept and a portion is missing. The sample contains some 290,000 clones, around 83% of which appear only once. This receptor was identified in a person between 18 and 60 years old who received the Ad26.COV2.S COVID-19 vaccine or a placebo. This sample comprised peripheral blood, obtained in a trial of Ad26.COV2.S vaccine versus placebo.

The CDR3 reads CASSQRQGPNTEAFF. The DNA for the CDR3 is TGTGCCAGCAGCCAGAGACAGGGGCCGAACACTGAAGCTTTCTTT. V and J are TRBV3-1 (or the pseudogene TRBV3-2) and TRBJ1-1; TRBD1 aligns across 8 bases. The CDR3 runs 15 residues. Germline loops: CDR1 LGHDT, CDR2 YNNKEL (reference sequence). Germline trimming cut 3 bases from V and 1 base from J; bases unmatched to any gene: 4.